This T cell receptor beta chain was sequenced in a study of T cells in Graves' hyperthyroidism and ophthalmopathy. Findings and caveats of the study: Stable hyperthyroidism was separated from ophthalmopathy by a model based on 13 V-J features. Most clonotypes expanded in the thyroid (above 0.001) were also present in blood.

J was trimmed by 4 bases and V by 1 base; bases with no gene match: 13. CDR3 length: 17 amino acids. CDR1 DFQATT and CDR2 SNEGSKA come from the germline V gene (reference sequence). Graves' hyperthyroidism without ophthalmopathy progression within 18 months was termed stable. Many counts were recorded for this clonotype. Antigen: not known. Amplification yielded TCR beta CDR3 regions, with RNA transcripts as the source. Using the HTBI primer set, a first-round RT-PCR was run on the TCR CDR3. TCRdb reprocessed the multiplex PCR reads via MiXCR and lists one record per CDR3 protein. The sample has about 700,000 distinct CDR3 sequences, around 15% seen once; the top ten hold around 9.6%.

This TCR was recovered from a young woman with Graves' hyperthyroidism. Sequencing input: blood. The chain has TRBV20-1 and TRBJ2-5; 9 positions match TRBD2. The CDR3 sequence: CSARAPLAGRARETQYF. The CDR3 DNA sequence: TGCAGTGCTAGAGCCCCCCTAGCGGGAAGAGCAAGAGAGACCCAGTACTTC.